This TCR beta chain was recovered during a study of blood T cell repertoires in COVID-19. Study overall: Sample material is recorded as cDNA or gDNA derived from T cells, B-cell-depleted T cells, or PBMCs.

This clone was detected only a few times. TCRdb keeps only in-frame clones here, not all; method: immunoSEQ multiplex PCR. The sample yields around 180,000 clones, approximately 87% seen once. The CDR3 has 16 amino acids. Trimming at V came to 0 bases and at J to 0 bases, leaving 3 bases not matched to a gene. Germline loops: CDR1 SGHTA, CDR2 FQGNSA. The source is a man in his 70s with active or convalescent COVID-19. The V gene is TRBV7-2, the J gene TRBJ2-3; 7 nucleotides line up with TRBD1. The sequencing sample was made of peripheral blood. This chain's CDR3 is CASSLARTGSTDTQYF. CDR3 nucleotide sequence: TGTGCCAGCAGCTTAGCGAGGACAGGAAGCACAGATACGCAGTATTTT. The variable domain in full, with the rest retrieved from reference TRBV7-2 and TRBJ2-3, is GAGVSQSPSNKVTEKGKDVELRCDPISGHTALYWYRQSLGQGLEFLIYFQGNSAPDKSGLPSDRFSAERTGGSVSTLTIQRTQQEDSAVYLCASSLARTGSTDTQYFGPGTRLTVL.